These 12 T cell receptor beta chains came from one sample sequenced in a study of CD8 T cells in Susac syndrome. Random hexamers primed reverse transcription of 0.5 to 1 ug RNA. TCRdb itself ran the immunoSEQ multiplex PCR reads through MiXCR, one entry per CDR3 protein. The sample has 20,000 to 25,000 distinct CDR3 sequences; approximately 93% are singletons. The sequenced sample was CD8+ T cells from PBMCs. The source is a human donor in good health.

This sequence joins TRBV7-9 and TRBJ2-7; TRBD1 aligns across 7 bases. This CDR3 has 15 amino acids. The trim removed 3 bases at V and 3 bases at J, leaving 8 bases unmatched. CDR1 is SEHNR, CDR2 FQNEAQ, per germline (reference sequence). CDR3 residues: CASSFRQGVNYEQYF. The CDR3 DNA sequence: TGTGCCAGCAGCTTTCGACAGGGAGTTAACTACGAGCAGTACTTC.

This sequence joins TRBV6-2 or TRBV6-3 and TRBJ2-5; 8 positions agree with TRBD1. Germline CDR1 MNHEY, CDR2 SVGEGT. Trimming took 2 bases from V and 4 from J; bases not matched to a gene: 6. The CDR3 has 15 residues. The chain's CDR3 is CASSYTPDRAETQYF. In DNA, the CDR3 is TGTGCCAGCAGTTACACCCCGGACAGGGCAGAGACCCAGTACTTC.

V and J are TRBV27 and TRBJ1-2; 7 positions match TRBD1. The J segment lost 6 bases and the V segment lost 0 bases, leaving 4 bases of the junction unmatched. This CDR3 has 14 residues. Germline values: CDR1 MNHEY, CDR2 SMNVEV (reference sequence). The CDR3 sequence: CASSLSGGFNGYTF. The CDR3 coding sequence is TGTGCCAGCAGTTTATCAGGGGGCTTTAATGGCTACACCTTC.

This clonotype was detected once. The CDR3 here is CASSYLEWTYNEQFF. The DNA for the CDR3 is TGTGCCAGCAGTTACCTGGAATGGACTTACAATGAGCAGTTCTTC. The chain employs TRBV6-2 or TRBV6-3 and TRBJ2-1; tentatively, D is TRBD2 (5 bases). The CDR3 is 15 residues long. V shed 2 bases and J shed 4 bases, with 12 bases lying between them. CDR1 and CDR2 (germline): MNHEY, SVGEGT.

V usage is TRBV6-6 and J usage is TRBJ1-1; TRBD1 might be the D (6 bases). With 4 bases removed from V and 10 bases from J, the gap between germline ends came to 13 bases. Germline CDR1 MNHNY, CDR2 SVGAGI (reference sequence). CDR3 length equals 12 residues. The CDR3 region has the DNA TGTGCCAGCAGTTTAGGGGGGGACGGAGCTTTCTTT. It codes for CASSLGGDGAFF.

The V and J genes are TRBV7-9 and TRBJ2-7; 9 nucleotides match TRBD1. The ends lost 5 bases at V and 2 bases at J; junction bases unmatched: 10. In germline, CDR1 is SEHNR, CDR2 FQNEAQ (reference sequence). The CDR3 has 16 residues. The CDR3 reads CASSLATGTGTYEQYF. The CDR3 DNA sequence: TGTGCCAGCAGCCTTGCAACCGGGACAGGGACCTACGAGCAGTACTTC. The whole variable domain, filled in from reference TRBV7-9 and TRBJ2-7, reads DTGVSQNPRHKITKRGQNVTFRCDPISEHNRLYWYRQTLGQGPEFLTYFQNEAQLEKSRLLSDRFSAERPKGSFSTLEIQRTEQGDSAMYLCASSLATGTGTYEQYFGPGTRLTVT.

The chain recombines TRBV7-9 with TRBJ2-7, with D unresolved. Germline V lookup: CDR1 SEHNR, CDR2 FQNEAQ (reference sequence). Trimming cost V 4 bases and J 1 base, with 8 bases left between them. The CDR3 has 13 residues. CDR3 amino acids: CASSWGSSYEQYF. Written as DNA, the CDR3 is TGTGCCAGCAGCTGGGGTTCGTCCTACGAGCAGTACTTC.

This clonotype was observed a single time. Here the CDR3 reads CSASWRGRGNEKLFF. CDR3 in DNA: TGCAGTGCTAGCTGGCGAGGAAGGGGCAATGAAAAACTGTTTTTT. The V gene is TRBV20-1, the J gene TRBJ1-4; a possible D gene is TRBD1 (5 bases). V lost 3 bases and J lost 5, with 16 bases in between. This CDR3 is 15 amino acids long. Looked up from germline, CDR1 is DFQATT and CDR2 is SNEGSKA (reference sequence).

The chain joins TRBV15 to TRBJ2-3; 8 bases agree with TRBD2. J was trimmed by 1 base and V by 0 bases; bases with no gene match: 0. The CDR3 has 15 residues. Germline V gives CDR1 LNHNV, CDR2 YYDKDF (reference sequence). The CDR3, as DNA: TGTGCCACCAGCAGAGAGCGGGGGGGCACAGATACGCAGTATTTT. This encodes CATSRERGGTDTQYF.

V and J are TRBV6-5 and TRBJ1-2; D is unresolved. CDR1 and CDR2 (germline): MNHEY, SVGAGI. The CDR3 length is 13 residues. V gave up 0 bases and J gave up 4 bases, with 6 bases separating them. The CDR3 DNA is TGTGCCAGCAGTTACTCCGGCAGCTATGGCTACACCTTC. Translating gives CASSYSGSYGYTF.

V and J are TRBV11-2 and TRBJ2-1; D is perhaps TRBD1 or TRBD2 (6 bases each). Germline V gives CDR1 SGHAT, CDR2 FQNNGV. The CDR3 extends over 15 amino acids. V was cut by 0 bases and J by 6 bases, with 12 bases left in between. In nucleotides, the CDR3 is TGTGCCAGCAGCTTAGATGGGGGGCCAGGCAATGAGCAGTTCTTC. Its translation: CASSLDGGPGNEQFF.

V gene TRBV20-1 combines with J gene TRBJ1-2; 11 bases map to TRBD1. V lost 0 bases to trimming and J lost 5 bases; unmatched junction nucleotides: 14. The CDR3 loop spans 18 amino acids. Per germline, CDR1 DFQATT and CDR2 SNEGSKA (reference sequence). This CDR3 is CSARDRGYTGQGVYGYTF. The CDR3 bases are TGCAGTGCTAGAGATCGGGGGTATACGGGACAGGGGGTTTATGGCTACACCTTC.